A selection of T cell receptor beta chains follows, all from one sample in a study of cytomegalovirus exposure and HLA in healthy donors. Sequencing used immunoSEQ multiplex PCR; TCRdb keeps in-frame clones, though not all of them. There are 200,000 or so clones in the sample; around 76% occur only once, and under 0.8% lies in the top ten. The sequenced material came from PBMCs. Receptors originate from a man between 18 and 35 years old in good health and CMV-seronegative. CDR3s include the opening cysteine and the closing phenylalanine or tryptophan. A D gene is named only where the DNA matches it firmly. Size is stated for part of the rows, as once, few or many counts, or as a class when the clone is expanded.

V,D,J,size,DNA,CDR3
TRBV5-1,TRBD1,TRBJ1-4,.,TGCGCCAGCAGCTTGGGACAGGGGGAGGAAAAACTGTTTTTT,CASSLGQGEEKLFF
TRBV2,.,TRBJ1-2,.,TGTGCCAGCAGTCGGACAGCCGTCCAATATGGCTACACCTTC,CASSRTAVQYGYTF
TRBV18,TRBD1,TRBJ2-5,once,TGTGCCAGCTCACCAGGGACAGGGGGGGAGACCCAGTACTTC,CASSPGTGGETQYF
TRBV30,.,TRBJ2-5,.,TGTGCCTGGAGTGTACTGTCTCTGTCAGGGGTAAGACGCCAAGAGACCCAGTACTTC,CAWSVLSLSGVRRQETQYF
TRBV5-1,TRBD1,TRBJ1-1,.,TGCGCCAGCAGCCGGGGGTGGGACAGGGGGAGGTGGACTGAAGCTTTCTTT,CASSRGWDRGRWTEAFF
TRBV27,TRBD1,TRBJ1-2,few,TGTGCCAGCAGTCTACTGACAGGGTACGGCTACACCTTC,CASSLLTGYGYTF
TRBV2,TRBD1,TRBJ1-2,once,TGTGCCAGCAGTCGGGACAGGGGAGATGGCTACACCTTC,CASSRDRGDGYTF
TRBV10-1,TRBD1,TRBJ2-2,once,TGCGCCAGCGAGGGACAGGGAGAAATCGGGGAGCTGTTTTTT,CASEGQGEIGELFF
TRBV5-1,.,TRBJ1-1,.,TGCGCCAGCAGCTTGGCCGCAGGGTTGGGGACTGAAGCTTTCTTT,CASSLAAGLGTEAFF
TRBV7-2,.,TRBJ1-4,few,TGTGCCAGCAGCCTGGGGCCGGATAATGAAAAACTGTTTTTT,CASSLGPDNEKLFF
TRBV2,TRBD1,TRBJ2-1,.,TGTGCCAGCAGTGAGGGACAGGGGGCCTACAATGGGCAGTTCTTC,CASSEGQGAYNGQFF
TRBV14,.,TRBJ2-7,.,TGTGCCAGCAGCGAAGGAATCGGACTCCATTACGAGCAGTACTTC,CASSEGIGLHYEQYF
TRBV18,.,TRBJ2-6,once,TGTGCCAGCTCACCTTGGACTGCTGGGGCCAACGTCCTGACTTTC,CASSPWTAGANVLTF
TRBV19,TRBD1,TRBJ1-5,few,TGTGCCAGTGTGGACAGGGGAGGACAGCCCCAGCATTTT,CASVDRGGQPQHF
TRBV27,.,TRBJ2-1,once,TGTGCCAGCACCCCTTTCCGGGGGATACCTTACAATGAGCAGTTCTTC,CASTPFRGIPYNEQFF
TRBV5-1,.,TRBJ2-2,.,TGCGCCAGCAGCTTGTTTCAGGGGAGCCCCGGGGAGCTGTTTTTT,CASSLFQGSPGELFF
TRBV2,TRBD2,TRBJ2-3,.,TGTGCCAGCAGGGCGGGACTAGCGAAAAAAACAGATACGCAGTATTTT,CASRAGLAKKTDTQYF
TRBV30,TRBD2,TRBJ2-1,.,TGTGCCTGGAGTGTAGTCCGGGAGGGCCTTTACGTAAAAGGGGATGAGCAGTTCTTC,CAWSVVREGLYVKGDEQFF
TRBV5-6,TRBD2,TRBJ2-7,.,TGTGCCAGCAGCTTGGCCAGCGGGAGAACCCACGAGCAGTACTTC,CASSLASGRTHEQYF
TRBV27,.,TRBJ1-3,.,TGTGCCAGCAGTTTGACAGCAGCATACTCTGGAAACACCATATATTTT,CASSLTAAYSGNTIYF
TRBV4-1,TRBD2,TRBJ2-1,few,TGCGCCAGCAGCCAAGTACGCTCGGGACTAGCGGGAGTCGGCGATGAGCAGTTCTTC,CASSQVRSGLAGVGDEQFF
TRBV5-1,.,TRBJ2-5,few,TGCGCCAGCAGCTTGGACAGGGTGGAGACCCAGTACTTC,CASSLDRVETQYF